The sequence of this T cell receptor beta chain was determined in a study of Graves' ophthalmopathy and Graves' hyperthyroidism. Amplification targeted the TCR beta CDR3 regions, with RNA transcripts as the source material. HTBI primers served in a first-round RT-PCR, which a second-round multiplex PCR followed. TCRdb reprocessed the multiplex PCR reads with MiXCR, giving one entry per CDR3 protein. The table includes almost 750,000 distinct CDR3 sequences, 40% detected once. Study outcomes and limitations: Built on 13 signatures, a model told ophthalmopathy apart from stable hyperthyroidism with about 90% sensitivity and roughly 80% specificity.

Per germline, CDR1 LNHDA and CDR2 SQIVND (reference sequence). This CDR3 has 15 amino acids. V gave up 3 bases and J gave up 6 bases; unmatched junction bases: 8. In its sample, this clonotype was seen a few times. Its antigen remains unidentified. This receptor was obtained from an adult man with Graves' ophthalmopathy. Sequencing was done on a sample of peripheral blood. This chain links TRBV19 with TRBJ1-5, with 7 bases that match TRBD1. CDR3 sequence (DNA): TGTGCCAGTAGTATGGCGTCGACAGGGACTCAGCCCCAGCATTTT. Its protein is CASSMASTGTQPQHF.